This is a list of T cell receptor beta chains from one sample in a study of CD8 T cells in ankylosing spondylitis. TCRdb redid the calling of the 5' RACE reads with MiXCR, one entry per CDR3 protein. Among 250,000 or so distinct CDR3 sequences listed, 18% were seen once. Sequencing was done on a sample of blood, either unsorted or a sorted T cell fraction (not recorded which). The receptors were gathered from a male donor with ankylosing spondylitis or in good health (not recorded which). The CDR3 runs from the conserved cysteine through the conserved F or W. Fields, in order: J gene, V gene, clone size, D gene, CDR3 protein, CDR3 DNA. The D gene is left open where the match is weak. Clone size appears in some rows only: once, few, many, or a class for an expanded clone.

TRBJ2-2 TRBV7-9 few - CASSWASGELFF TGTGCCAGCAGCTGGGCTAGCGGGGAGCTGTTTTTT
TRBJ2-1 TRBV6-5 many TRBD2 CASSYTSGSNEQFF TGTGCCAGCAGTTACACTAGCGGGAGTAATGAGCAGTTCTTC
TRBJ2-2 TRBV29-1 - TRBD2 CSVEEISGRYTGELFF TGCAGCGTTGAAGAGATTAGCGGGAGGTACACCGGGGAGCTGTTTTTT
TRBJ1-1 TRBV6-5 few - CASSYSDTGNTEAFF TGTGCCAGCAGTTACTCCGACACAGGGAACACTGAAGCTTTCTTT
TRBJ2-7 TRBV6-5 many - CASSYAREGEQYF TGTGCCAGCAGTTACGCGAGGGAAGGGGAGCAGTACTTC
TRBJ2-1 TRBV15 few - CATSRDRVSYNEQFF TGTGCCACCAGCAGAGATAGGGTGTCCTACAATGAGCAGTTCTTC
TRBJ2-7 TRBV15 many - CAGRVAGTETYEQYF TGTGCCGGCCGGGTGGCCGGGACGGAGACCTACGAGCAGTACTTC
TRBJ2-5 TRBV12-3/TRBV12-4 - TRBD2 CASSTRTSGREETQYF TGTGCCAGCAGTACCCGGACTAGCGGGAGAGAAGAGACCCAGTACTTC
TRBJ1-5 TRBV12-3/TRBV12-4 - - CASSFGAHSNQPQHF TGTGCCAGCAGTTTCGGGGCCCATAGCAATCAGCCCCAGCATTTT
TRBJ2-7 TRBV4-2 few TRBD1 CASSEGRGGPSYEQYF TGTGCCAGCAGCGAAGGGAGAGGGGGCCCATCCTACGAGCAGTACTTC
TRBJ2-5 TRBV20-1 few TRBD2 CSAQGGLAGVQETQYF TGCAGTGCCCAAGGGGGACTAGCGGGTGTCCAAGAGACCCAGTACTTC
TRBJ2-1 TRBV6-1 few - CASSMSTYNEQFF TGTGCCAGCAGTATGAGTACTTACAATGAGCAGTTCTTC
TRBJ2-3 TRBV6-5 - - CASSYSVVYSLDTQYF TGTGCCAGCAGTTACTCAGTGGTGTATTCCTTGGATACGCAGTATTTT
TRBJ2-7 TRBV25-1 many - CASSDRLVPYEQYF TGTGCCAGCAGTGATCGACTAGTCCCCTACGAGCAGTACTTC
TRBJ2-7 TRBV6-2/TRBV6-3 few TRBD1 CASSYGTGLSFSEQYF TGTGCCAGCAGTTACGGGACAGGGTTATCCTTCAGCGAGCAGTACTTC
TRBJ1-2 TRBV12-3/TRBV12-4 - - CASSPSTHGYTF TGTGCCAGCAGTCCAAGTACCCATGGCTACACCTTC
TRBJ2-1 TRBV3-1 few - CASSQGDLPYNEQFF TGTGCCAGCAGCCAAGGAGATTTGCCATACAATGAGCAGTTCTTC
TRBJ2-1 TRBV20-1 many - CSARGGSTLGLEQFF TGCAGTGCTAGAGGAGGGTCTACCCTGGGTCTTGAGCAGTTCTTC
TRBJ1-4 TRBV5-4 few - CASSPYSATNEKLFF TGTGCCAGCAGCCCCTACAGCGCAACTAATGAAAAACTGTTTTTT
TRBJ2-2 TRBV9 - - CASSTAGSTGELFF TGTGCCAGCAGCACCGCCGGGAGTACCGGGGAGCTGTTTTTT
TRBJ1-5 TRBV4-3 few - CASSQDMAGSQPQHF TGCGCCAGCAGCCAAGATATGGCAGGGTCTCAGCCCCAGCATTTT
TRBJ2-2 TRBV6-4 few TRBD2 CASSAEIPSGGNTGELFF TGTGCCAGCAGTGCCGAAATCCCCAGCGGGGGGAACACCGGGGAGCTGTTTTTT
TRBJ1-1 TRBV7-9 - TRBD1 CASSSYRTGAEAFF TGTGCCAGCAGCTCTTACCGTACAGGGGCTGAAGCTTTCTTT
TRBJ1-2 TRBV29-1 many - CSVEGWGPFYGYTF TGCAGCGTTGAAGGGTGGGGACCGTTCTATGGCTACACCTTC
TRBJ2-1 TRBV29-1 few TRBD2 CSVAGLAPFF TGCAGCGTTGCCGGACTAGCACCGTTCTTC
TRBJ2-1 TRBV28 - - CASSFLRNNEQFF TGTGCCAGCAGTTTCCTGAGGAACAATGAGCAGTTCTTC
TRBJ1-2 TRBV9 few - CASSSSKIQEPYGYTF TGTGCCAGCAGCTCCTCGAAAATACAGGAGCCCTATGGCTACACCTTC
TRBJ2-3 TRBV25-1 many - CASSEPSTDTQYF TGTGCCAGCAGTGAACCCTCCACAGATACGCAGTATTTT
TRBJ2-1 TRBV7-2 once - CASSLSGLQNNEQFF TGTGCCAGCAGCTTGTCCGGACTACAAAACAATGAGCAGTTCTTC
TRBJ2-1 TRBV6-5 - - CASSISKDRGSSLAGVVEQFF TGTGCCAGCAGTATTAGCAAGGACAGGGGATCCTCCCTAGCGGGAGTTGTGGAGCAGTTCTTC
TRBJ2-7 TRBV28 - TRBD1 CASSTSQLQTGEASYEQYF TGTGCCAGCAGCACTTCTCAACTCCAGACAGGGGAGGCCTCCTACGAGCAGTACTTC
TRBJ1-2 TRBV27 - - CASSSSLHGYTF TGTGCCAGCAGTTCTTCCCTCCATGGCTACACCTTC
TRBJ2-5 TRBV4-3 once - CASSQSTRDQETQYF TGCGCCAGCAGCCAATCGACCCGGGACCAAGAGACCCAGTACTTC
TRBJ2-5 TRBV20-1 few - CSARAPDRYQETQYF TGCAGTGCTAGAGCGCCCGACAGGTACCAAGAGACCCAGTACTTC
TRBJ2-2 TRBV29-1 once TRBD2 CSVGGGYTGELFF TGCAGCGTCGGCGGGGGGTACACCGGGGAGCTGTTTTTT
TRBJ2-1 TRBV12-3/TRBV12-4 few - CASRELNEQFF TGTGCCAGCAGGGAGCTTAATGAGCAGTTCTTC
TRBJ2-3 TRBV2 - - CAREGSQTDTQYF TGTGCCAGAGAAGGGAGTCAAACAGATACGCAGTATTTT
TRBJ2-1 TRBV20-1 many - CSARPGSPTDEQFF TGCAGTGCTAGGCCAGGGTCTCCTACGGATGAGCAGTTCTTC
TRBJ2-7 TRBV29-1 - TRBD1 CSVSGTDYEQYF TGCAGCGTTTCAGGGACAGACTACGAGCAGTACTTC
TRBJ2-7 TRBV29-1 - - CSASIPWSFEQYF TGCAGCGCCTCAATCCCGTGGAGTTTCGAGCAGTACTTC
TRBJ2-7 TRBV20-1 - TRBD1 CSARDQGDRLYEQYF TGCAGTGCTAGAGATCAAGGGGACAGACTCTACGAGCAGTACTTC
TRBJ2-1 TRBV9 - - CASSGTGWSYNEQLF TGTGCCAGCAGCGGTACAGGGTGGTCTTACAATGAGCAGTTATTC
TRBJ2-7 TRBV6-1 few - CASSMAGAYEQYF TGTGCCAGCAGCATGGCAGGGGCGTACGAGCAGTACTTC
TRBJ2-7 TRBV11-1 - - CASSSRDTLYDQYF TGTGCCAGCAGCTCCCGGGACACATTATACGACCAGTACTTC